This record concerns one TCR beta chain sequence. This entry belongs to a study of blood T cell repertoires in COVID-19. Study in general: Specimens from acute and convalescent COVID-19 originated in the United States, Italy and Spain. Nucleic acid was either cDNA or gDNA, and it came from T cells, B-cell-depleted T cells, or PBMCs.

In the source study's methods: Nucleated cell number was recorded as an estimate derived from reference gene primer amplification. Produced via immunoSEQ multiplex PCR; TCRdb's table is partial and in-frame only. The V and J calls and clone size are taken from that table; D and trimming were inferred from the DNA. The sample includes fewer than 200,000 clones, around two thirds seen only once; the top ten take 3%. V shed 4 bases and J 5 bases; nucleotides not matched to a gene: 5. CDR1 is MDHEN and CDR2 is SYDVKM in the germline V gene. CDR3 size: 15 residues. The origin of this receptor is a woman aged 80 or over with acute or convalescent COVID-19. Specimen: peripheral blood. V is TRBV28 and J is TRBJ1-4, with 9 bases lining up with TRBD1. The chain's CDR3 is CASSSGQGWNEKLFF. Written as DNA, the CDR3 is TGTGCCAGCAGTTCGGGACAGGGATGGAATGAAAAACTGTTTTTT.